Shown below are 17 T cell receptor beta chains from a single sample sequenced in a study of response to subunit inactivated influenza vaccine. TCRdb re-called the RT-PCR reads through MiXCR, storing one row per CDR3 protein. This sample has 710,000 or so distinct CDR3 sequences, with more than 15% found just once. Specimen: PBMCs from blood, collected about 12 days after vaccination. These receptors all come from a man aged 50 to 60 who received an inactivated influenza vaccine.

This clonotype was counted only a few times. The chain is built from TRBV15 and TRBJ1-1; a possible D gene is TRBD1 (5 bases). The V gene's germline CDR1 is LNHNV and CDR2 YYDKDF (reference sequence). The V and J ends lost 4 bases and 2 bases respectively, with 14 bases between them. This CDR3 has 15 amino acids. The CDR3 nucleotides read TGTGCCACCAGCACGGGCCGGACAACTAACACTGAAGCTTTCTTT. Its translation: CATSTGRTTNTEAFF.

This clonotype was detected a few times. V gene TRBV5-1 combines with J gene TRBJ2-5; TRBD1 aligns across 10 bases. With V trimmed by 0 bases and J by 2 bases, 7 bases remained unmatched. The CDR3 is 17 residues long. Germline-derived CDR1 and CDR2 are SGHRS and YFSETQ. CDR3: CASSLGQGATKQETQYF. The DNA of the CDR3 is TGCGCCAGCAGCTTGGGACAGGGGGCAACTAAACAAGAGACCCAGTACTTC.

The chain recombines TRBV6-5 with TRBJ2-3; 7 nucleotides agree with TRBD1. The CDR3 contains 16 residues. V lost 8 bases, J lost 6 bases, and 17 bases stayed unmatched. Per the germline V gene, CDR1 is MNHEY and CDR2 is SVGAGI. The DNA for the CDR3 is TGTGCCAGCTCTTCCTGGATAACAGGGGAAAAGGATACGCAGTATTTT. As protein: CASSSWITGEKDTQYF.

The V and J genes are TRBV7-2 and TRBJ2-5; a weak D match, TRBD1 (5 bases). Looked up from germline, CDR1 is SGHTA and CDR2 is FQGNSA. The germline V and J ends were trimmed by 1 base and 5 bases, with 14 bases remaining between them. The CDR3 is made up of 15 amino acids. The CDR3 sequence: CASSLGMGRSETQYF. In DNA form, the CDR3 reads TGTGCCAGCAGCTTAGGAATGGGGCGGTCCGAGACCCAGTACTTC.

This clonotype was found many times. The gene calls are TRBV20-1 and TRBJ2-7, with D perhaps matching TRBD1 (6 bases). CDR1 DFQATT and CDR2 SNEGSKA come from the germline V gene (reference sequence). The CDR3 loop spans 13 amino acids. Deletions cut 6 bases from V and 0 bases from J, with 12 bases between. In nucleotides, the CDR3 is TGCAGTGCAAGGACAGTGAGCTCCTACGAGCAGTACTTC. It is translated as CSARTVSSYEQYF.

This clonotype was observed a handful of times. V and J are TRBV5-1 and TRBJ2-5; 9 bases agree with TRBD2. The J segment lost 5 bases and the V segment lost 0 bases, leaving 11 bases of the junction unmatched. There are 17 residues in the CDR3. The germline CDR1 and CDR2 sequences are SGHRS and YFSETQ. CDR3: CASSLDLLAGTGETQYF. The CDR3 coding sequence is TGCGCCAGCAGCTTGGACCTTCTAGCGGGAACCGGTGAGACCCAGTACTTC.

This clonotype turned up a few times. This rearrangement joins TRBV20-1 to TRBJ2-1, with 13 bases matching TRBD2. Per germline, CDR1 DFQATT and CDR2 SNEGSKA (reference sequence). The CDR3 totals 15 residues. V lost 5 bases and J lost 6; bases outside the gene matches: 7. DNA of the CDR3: TGCAGTGCTCCACAACTAGCGGGAGGGCCCAATGAGCAGTTCTTC. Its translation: CSAPQLAGGPNEQFF.

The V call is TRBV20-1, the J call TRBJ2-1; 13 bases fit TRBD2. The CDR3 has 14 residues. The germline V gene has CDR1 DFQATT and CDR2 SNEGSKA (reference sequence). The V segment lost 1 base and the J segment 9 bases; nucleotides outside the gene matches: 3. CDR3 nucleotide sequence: TGCAGTGCTAGAGGGACTAGCGGGAGTTTTGAGCAGTTCTTC. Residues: CSARGTSGSFEQFF.

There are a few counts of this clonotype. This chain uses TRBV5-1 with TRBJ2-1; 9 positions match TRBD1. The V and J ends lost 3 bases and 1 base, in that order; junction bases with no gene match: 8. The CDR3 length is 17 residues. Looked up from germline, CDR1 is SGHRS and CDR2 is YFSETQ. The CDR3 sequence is CASSSNSGTGSYNEQFF. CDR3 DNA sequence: TGCGCCAGCAGCTCAAATTCCGGGACAGGGTCCTACAATGAGCAGTTCTTC.

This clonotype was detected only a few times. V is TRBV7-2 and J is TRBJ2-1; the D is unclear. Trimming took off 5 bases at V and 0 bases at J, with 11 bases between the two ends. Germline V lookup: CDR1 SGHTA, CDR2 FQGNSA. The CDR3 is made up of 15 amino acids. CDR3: CASSDRLSSYNEQFF. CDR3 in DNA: TGTGCCAGCAGCGACCGCCTAAGCTCCTACAATGAGCAGTTCTTC.

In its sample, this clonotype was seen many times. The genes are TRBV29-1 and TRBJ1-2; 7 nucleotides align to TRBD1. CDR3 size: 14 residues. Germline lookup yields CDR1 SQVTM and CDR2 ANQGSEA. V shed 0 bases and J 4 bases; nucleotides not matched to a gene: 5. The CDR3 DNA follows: TGCAGCGTTGAAGAAAGGGGGCAGGGCTATGGCTACACCTTC. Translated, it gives CSVEERGQGYGYTF.

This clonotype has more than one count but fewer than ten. This chain's CDR3 is CATSTGSGANVLTF. In DNA form, the CDR3 reads TGTGCCACCAGTACAGGTTCCGGGGCCAACGTCCTGACTTTC. The rearrangement joins TRBV15 to TRBJ2-6, with D tentatively TRBD1 (5 bases). The CDR3 has 14 amino acids. CDR1 and CDR2 (germline): LNHNV, YYDKDF (reference sequence). The V end lost 6 bases, the J end lost 4 bases, and 10 bases lay between the germline ends.

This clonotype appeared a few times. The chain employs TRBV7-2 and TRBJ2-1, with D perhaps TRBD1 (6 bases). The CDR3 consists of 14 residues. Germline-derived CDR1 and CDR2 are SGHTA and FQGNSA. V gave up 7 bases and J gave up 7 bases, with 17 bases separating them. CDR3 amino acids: CASNPRLQGNEQFF. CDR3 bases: TGTGCCAGCAACCCTCGGCTACAGGGTAATGAGCAGTTCTTC.

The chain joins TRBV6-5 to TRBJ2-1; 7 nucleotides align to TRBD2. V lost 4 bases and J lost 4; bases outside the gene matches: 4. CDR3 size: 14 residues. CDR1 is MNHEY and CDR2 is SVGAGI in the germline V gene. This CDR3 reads CASSLRERYNEQFF. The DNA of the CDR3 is TGTGCCAGCAGTTTGCGGGAGAGATACAATGAGCAGTTCTTC.

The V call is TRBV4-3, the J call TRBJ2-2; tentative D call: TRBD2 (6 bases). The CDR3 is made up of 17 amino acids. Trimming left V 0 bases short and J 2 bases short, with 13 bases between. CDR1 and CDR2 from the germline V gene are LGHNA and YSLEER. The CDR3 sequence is CASSQDLNGRNTGELFF. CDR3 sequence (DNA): TGCGCCAGCAGCCAAGATTTAAACGGGAGAAACACCGGGGAGCTGTTTTTT.

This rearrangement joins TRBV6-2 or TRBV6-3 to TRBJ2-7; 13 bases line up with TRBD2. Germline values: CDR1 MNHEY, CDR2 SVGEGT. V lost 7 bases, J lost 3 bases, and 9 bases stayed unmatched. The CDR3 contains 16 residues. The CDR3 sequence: CASIQRTSGSFYEQYF. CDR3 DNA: TGTGCCAGCATCCAAAGGACTAGCGGGAGTTTCTACGAGCAGTACTTC.

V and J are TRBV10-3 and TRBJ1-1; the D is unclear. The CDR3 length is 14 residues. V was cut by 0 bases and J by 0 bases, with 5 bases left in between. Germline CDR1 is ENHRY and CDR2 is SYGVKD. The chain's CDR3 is CAISESSLNTEAFF. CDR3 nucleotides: TGTGCCATCAGTGAGTCTTCACTGAACACTGAAGCTTTCTTT.